This entry describes one TCR beta chain. The same CDR3 is also encoded by other DNA sequences in this sample. Per the authors' pipeline: Researchers report that nucleated cell counts were estimated from reference gene primer amplification. Profiling relied on immunoSEQ multiplex PCR, and the TCRdb table lists in-frame clones only, not all of them. From that table come the V and J calls and clone size; the DNA was used to work out D and trimming. The sample lists some 240,000 clones; about nine tenths were seen once. The data stem from a study of blood T cell repertoires in COVID-19. The wider study: Collection of acute and convalescent COVID-19 samples took place in the United States, Italy and Spain. PBMCs, B-cell-depleted T cells, or T cells provided the cDNA or gDNA that made up the material.

The sequence was obtained from a man between 60 and 75 years old who had recovered from COVID-19. What was sequenced was peripheral blood.

CDR3 residues: CASSYGQGNYGYTF. The CDR3, as DNA: TGTGCCAGCAGTTACGGACAGGGGAATTATGGCTACACCTTC. V is TRBV6-5 and J is TRBJ1-2, with TRBD1 identical over 9 bases. The CDR3 runs 14 residues. Looked up from germline, CDR1 is MNHEY and CDR2 is SVGAGI. Losses at the gene ends were 2 bases for V and 5 bases for J; bases not matched to a gene: 3.